The 12 T cell receptor beta chains below all came from one sample that was sequenced in a study of vaccination effects on CD4 cells after COVID-19. Produced via immunoSEQ multiplex PCR; TCRdb's table is partial and in-frame only. The repertoire holds about 45,000 clones, with roughly two thirds as singletons. Expansion with viral peptide pools was applied to antigen-specific CD4+ T cells by the ViraFEST assay prior to sequencing. The authors isolated CD4+ T cells after about 10 days of culture. A PCR test confirmed that the person had SARS-CoV-2 infection between March and December 2020. These receptors' antigens are unknown. Sequenced here: CD4+ T cells from PBMCs cultured with a peptide pool, sampled before COVID-19 vaccination. The receptor set was obtained from a human donor who had a prior SARS-CoV-2 infection.

V is TRBV11-3 and J is TRBJ2-7; 10 nucleotides match TRBD2. CDR1 SGHNT and CDR2 YENEEA come from the germline V gene. V shed 2 bases, J shed 0 bases, and the junction held 7 bases outside the gene matches. CDR3 size: 17 residues. For the CDR3, the DNA is TGTGCCAGCAGCTTAAGGACTAGCGGACGAAGCTCCTACGAGCAGTACTTC. It specifies CASSLRTSGRSSYEQYF.

V usage is TRBV6-5 and J usage is TRBJ1-1; D is unresolved. This CDR3 comprises 13 residues. Germline loops: CDR1 MNHEY, CDR2 SVGAGI. V was pared by 6 bases and J by 11 bases, with 19 bases between. The CDR3 DNA reads as TGTGCCAGCAGATTTGGTCTTTCTTATATGGCTTTCTTT. Encoded protein: CASRFGLSYMAFF.

The genes are TRBV7-8 and TRBJ2-5; 9 bases map to TRBD1. The CDR3 consists of 16 residues. Germline-derived CDR1 and CDR2 are SGHVS and FQNEAQ. Losses at the gene ends were 4 bases for V and 5 bases for J; bases not matched to a gene: 11. Here the CDR3 reads CASSYPGQGMGETQYF. The CDR3 nucleotides read TGTGCCAGCAGCTACCCGGGACAGGGTATGGGTGAGACCCAGTACTTC.

This clone was seen a few times. The genes are TRBV11-3 and TRBJ1-4, with D uncertain. The CDR3 runs to 12 residues. V was pared by 2 bases and J by 8 bases, with 6 bases between. Germline lookup yields CDR1 SGHNT and CDR2 YENEEA. CDR3 bases: TGTGCCAGCAGCTTAATTGGGGAAAAACTGTTTTTT. Residues: CASSLIGEKLFF.

This rearrangement joins TRBV11-3 to TRBJ2-1; 7 positions match TRBD2. V lost 0 bases to trimming and J lost 0 bases; unmatched junction nucleotides: 11. CDR1 and CDR2 (germline): SGHNT, YENEEA. This CDR3 has 19 residues. The CDR3 region has the DNA TGTGCCAGCAGCTTAGATTGGACGGGAGGCACGGGCTCCTACAATGAGCAGTTCTTC. Translated, it gives CASSLDWTGGTGSYNEQFF.

V usage is TRBV5-1 and J usage is TRBJ1-5, with a tentative D call TRBD1 (5 bases). The CDR3 spans 15 residues. V lost 1 base and J lost 7, with 15 bases in between. Germline V gene data show CDR1 as SGHRS and CDR2 as YFSETQ. CDR3 nucleotide sequence: TGCGCCAGCAGCTTGACAGGTGGAACAGACCAGCCCCAGCATTTT. The encoded protein is CASSLTGGTDQPQHF.

The J gene is TRBJ1-3, the V gene TRBV14; unclear D gene. Trimming stripped 0 bases from V and 1 base from J, with 10 bases between. The CDR3 length is 16 residues. Per germline, CDR1 SGHDN and CDR2 FVKESK. This CDR3 is CASSQDSRESGNTIYF. The DNA for the CDR3 is TGTGCCAGCAGCCAAGATTCCCGGGAATCTGGAAACACCATATATTTT.

The chain joins TRBV14 to TRBJ2-1; D possibly corresponds to TRBD2 (7 bases). The germline V gene has CDR1 SGHDN and CDR2 FVKESK. The CDR3 runs 15 residues. V shed 1 base and J shed 4 bases, with 11 bases lying between them. CDR3 DNA: TGTGCCAGCAGCCAAGTCGGGGGGCTTTACAATGAGCAGTTCTTC. This gives the protein CASSQVGGLYNEQFF.

V is TRBV24-1 and J is TRBJ1-6, with D uncertain. Germline values: CDR1 KGHDR, CDR2 SFDVKD. Between the trimmed V and J ends, which lost 6 bases and 14 bases, there was a span of 16 bases. This CDR3 has 13 amino acids. CDR3 DNA: TGTGCCACCAGTAACTCCGACGGCCTGACCCTCCACTTT. It yields the protein CATSNSDGLTLHF.

This chain joins TRBV9 and TRBJ1-2; 7 positions agree with TRBD1. The CDR3 covers 14 residues. CDR1 SGDLS and CDR2 YYNGEE come from the germline V gene. J was trimmed by 2 bases and V by 3 bases; bases with no gene match: 4. The CDR3 loop reads CASSAQQGNYGYTF. The DNA for the CDR3 is TGTGCCAGCAGCGCACAACAGGGGAACTATGGCTACACCTTC.

The CDR3, as DNA: TGTGCCAGCAGTCAAATGGACAGAGCGAACACTGAAGCTTTCTTT. Its protein product is CASSQMDRANTEAFF. J is TRBJ1-1 and V is TRBV28, with D tentatively TRBD1 (6 bases). CDR1 and CDR2 (germline): MDHEN, SYDVKM. V shed 5 bases and J shed 1 base, with 14 bases lying between them. The CDR3 runs to 15 residues.

The J gene is TRBJ1-2, the V gene TRBV11-3; the D is unclear. This CDR3 has 12 amino acids. V was shortened by 5 bases and J by 2 bases, with 6 bases between the two germline ends. Germline V gene sequence: CDR1 SGHNT, CDR2 YENEEA. CDR3 coding DNA: TGTGCCAGCAGCCGTACAAACTATGGCTACACCTTC. Protein: CASSRTNYGYTF.